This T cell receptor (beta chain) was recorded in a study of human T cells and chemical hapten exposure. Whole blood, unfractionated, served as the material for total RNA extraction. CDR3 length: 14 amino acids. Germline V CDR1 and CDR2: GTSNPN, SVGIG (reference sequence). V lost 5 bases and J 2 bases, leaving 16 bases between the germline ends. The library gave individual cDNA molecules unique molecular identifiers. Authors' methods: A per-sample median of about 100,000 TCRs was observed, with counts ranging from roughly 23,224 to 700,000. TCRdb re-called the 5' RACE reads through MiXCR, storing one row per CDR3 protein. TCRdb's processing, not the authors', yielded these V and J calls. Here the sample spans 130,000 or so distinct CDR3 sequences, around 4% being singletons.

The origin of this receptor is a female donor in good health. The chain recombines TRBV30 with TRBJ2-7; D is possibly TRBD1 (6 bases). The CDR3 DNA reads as TGTGCCTGGGGTCTTCCAGGGGCGCCCTACGAGCAGTACTTC. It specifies CAWGLPGAPYEQYF.